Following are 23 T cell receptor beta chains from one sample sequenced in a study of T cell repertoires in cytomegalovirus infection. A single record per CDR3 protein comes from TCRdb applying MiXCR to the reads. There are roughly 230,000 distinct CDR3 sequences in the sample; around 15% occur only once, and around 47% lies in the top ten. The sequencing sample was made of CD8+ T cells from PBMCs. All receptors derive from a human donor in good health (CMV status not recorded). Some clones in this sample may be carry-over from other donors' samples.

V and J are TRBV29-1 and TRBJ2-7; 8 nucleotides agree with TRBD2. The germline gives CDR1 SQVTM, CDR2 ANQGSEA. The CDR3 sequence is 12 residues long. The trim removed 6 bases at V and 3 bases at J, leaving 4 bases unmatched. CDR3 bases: TGCAGCGTATACGGGACTAGCTACGAGCAGTACTTC. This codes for CSVYGTSYEQYF.

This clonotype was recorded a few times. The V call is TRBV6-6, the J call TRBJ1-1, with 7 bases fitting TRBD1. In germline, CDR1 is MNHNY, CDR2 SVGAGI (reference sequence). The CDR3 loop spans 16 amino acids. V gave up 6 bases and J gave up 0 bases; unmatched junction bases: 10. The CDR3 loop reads CASRQGTAVMNTEAFF. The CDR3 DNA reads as TGTGCCAGCAGACAAGGGACAGCGGTCATGAACACTGAAGCTTTCTTT.

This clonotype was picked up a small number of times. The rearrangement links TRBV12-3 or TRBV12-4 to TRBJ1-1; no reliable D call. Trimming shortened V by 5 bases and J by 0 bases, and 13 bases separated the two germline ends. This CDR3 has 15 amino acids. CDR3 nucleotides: TGTGCCAGCAGTGATCTTGGACGGGTGAACACTGAAGCTTTCTTT. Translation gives CASSDLGRVNTEAFF.

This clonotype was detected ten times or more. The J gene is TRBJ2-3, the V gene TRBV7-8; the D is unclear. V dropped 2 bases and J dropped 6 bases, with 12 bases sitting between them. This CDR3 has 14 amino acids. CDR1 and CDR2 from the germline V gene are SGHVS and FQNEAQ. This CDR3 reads CASSLKALGDTQYF. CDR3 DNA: TGTGCCAGCAGCTTAAAAGCTCTGGGGGATACGCAGTATTTT. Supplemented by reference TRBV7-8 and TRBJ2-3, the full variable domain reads GAGVSQSPRYKVAKRGQDVALRCDPISGHVSLFWYQQALGQGPEFLTYFQNEAQLDKSGLPSDRFFAERPEGSVSTLKIQRTQQEDSAVYLCASSLKALGDTQYFGPGTRLTVL.

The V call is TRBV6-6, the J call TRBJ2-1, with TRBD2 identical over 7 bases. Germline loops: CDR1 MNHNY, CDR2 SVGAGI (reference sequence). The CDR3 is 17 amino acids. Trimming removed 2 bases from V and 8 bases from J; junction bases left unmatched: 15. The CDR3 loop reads CASSYTAGTTYTDEQFF. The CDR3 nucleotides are TGTGCCAGCAGTTACACCGCCGGGACTACCTATACGGATGAGCAGTTCTTC.

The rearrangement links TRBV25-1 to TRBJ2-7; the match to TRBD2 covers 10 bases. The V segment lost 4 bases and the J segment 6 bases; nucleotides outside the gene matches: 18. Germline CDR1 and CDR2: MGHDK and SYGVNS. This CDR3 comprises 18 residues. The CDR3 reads CASSGGLAGALRLSEQYF. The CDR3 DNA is TGTGCCAGCAGTGGCGGCCTAGCGGGGGCTCTCCGACTCTCCGAGCAGTACTTC.

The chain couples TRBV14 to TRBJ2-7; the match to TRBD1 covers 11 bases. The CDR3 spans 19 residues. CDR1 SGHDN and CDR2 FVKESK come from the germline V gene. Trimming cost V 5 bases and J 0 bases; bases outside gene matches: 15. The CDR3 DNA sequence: TGTGCCAGCAGCTCTCGAGGGACAGGGGGGAACCTACCCTCCTACGAGCAGTACTTC. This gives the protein CASSSRGTGGNLPSYEQYF.

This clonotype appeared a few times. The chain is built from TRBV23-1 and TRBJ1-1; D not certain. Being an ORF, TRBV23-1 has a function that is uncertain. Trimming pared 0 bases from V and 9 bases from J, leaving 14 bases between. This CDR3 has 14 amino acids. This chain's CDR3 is CASSQSRGSKQAFF. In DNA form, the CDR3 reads TGCGCCAGCAGTCAATCCCGTGGATCGAAACAAGCTTTCTTT.

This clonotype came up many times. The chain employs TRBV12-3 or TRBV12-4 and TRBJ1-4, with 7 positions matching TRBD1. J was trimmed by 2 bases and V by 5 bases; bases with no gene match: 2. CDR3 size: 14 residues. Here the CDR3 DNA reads TGTGCCAGCAGTGAACAGGGGACTAATGAAAAACTGTTTTTT. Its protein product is CASSEQGTNEKLFF.

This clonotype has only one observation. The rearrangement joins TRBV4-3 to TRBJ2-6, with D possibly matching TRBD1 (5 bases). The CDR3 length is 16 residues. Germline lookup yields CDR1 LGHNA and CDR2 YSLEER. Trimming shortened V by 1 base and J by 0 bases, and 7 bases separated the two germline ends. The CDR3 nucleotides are TGCGCCAGCAGCCAAGCAGGGAACTCTGGGGCCAACGTCCTGACTTTC. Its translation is CASSQAGNSGANVLTF.

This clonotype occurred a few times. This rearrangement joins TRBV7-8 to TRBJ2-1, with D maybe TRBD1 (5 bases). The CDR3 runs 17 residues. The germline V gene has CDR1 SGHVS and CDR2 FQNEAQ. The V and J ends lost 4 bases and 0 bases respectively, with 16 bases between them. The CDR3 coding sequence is TGTGCCAGCAGCTCCCTGGGGCGGTCGATCTCCTACAATGAGCAGTTCTTC. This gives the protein CASSSLGRSISYNEQFF.

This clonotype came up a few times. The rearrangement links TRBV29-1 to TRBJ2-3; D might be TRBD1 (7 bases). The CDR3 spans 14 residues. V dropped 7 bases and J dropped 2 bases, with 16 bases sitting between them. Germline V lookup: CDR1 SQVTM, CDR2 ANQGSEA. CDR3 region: CSAPTGRDTDTQYF. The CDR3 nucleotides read TGCAGCGCTCCGACAGGGCGGGACACAGATACGCAGTATTTT.

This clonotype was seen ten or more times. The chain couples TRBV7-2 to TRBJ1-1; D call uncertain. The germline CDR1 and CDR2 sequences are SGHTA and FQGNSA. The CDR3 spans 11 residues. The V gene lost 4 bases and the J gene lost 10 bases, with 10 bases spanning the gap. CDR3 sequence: CASSSLGRAFF. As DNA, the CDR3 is TGTGCCAGCAGCTCCCTCGGCAGAGCTTTCTTT. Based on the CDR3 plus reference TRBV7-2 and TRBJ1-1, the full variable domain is GAGVSQSPSNKVTEKGKDVELRCDPISGHTALYWYRQSLGQGLEFLIYFQGNSAPDKSGLPSDRFSAERTGGSVSTLTIQRTQQEDSAVYLCASSSLGRAFFGQGTRLTVV.

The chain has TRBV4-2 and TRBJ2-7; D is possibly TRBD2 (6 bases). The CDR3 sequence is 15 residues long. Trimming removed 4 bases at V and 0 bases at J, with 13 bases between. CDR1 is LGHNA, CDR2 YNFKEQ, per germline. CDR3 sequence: CASSRDGGSSYEQYF. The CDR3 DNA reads TGTGCCAGCAGCCGCGACGGGGGAAGCTCCTACGAGCAGTACTTC.

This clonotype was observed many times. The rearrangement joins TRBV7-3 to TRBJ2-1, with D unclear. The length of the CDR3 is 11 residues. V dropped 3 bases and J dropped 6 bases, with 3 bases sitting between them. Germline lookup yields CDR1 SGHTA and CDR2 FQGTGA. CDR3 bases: TGTGCCAGCAGCTTTGGCAATGAGCAGTTCTTC. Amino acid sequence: CASSFGNEQFF.

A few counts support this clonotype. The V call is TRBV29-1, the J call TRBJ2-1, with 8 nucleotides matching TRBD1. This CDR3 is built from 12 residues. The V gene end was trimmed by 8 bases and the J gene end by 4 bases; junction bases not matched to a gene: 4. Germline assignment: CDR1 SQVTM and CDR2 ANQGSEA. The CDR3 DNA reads TGCAGCATTGGGACAGGATACAATGAGCAGTTCTTC. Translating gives CSIGTGYNEQFF.

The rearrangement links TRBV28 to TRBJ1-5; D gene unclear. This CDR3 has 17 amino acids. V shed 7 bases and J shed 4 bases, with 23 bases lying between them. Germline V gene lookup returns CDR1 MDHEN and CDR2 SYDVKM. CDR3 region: CASTPVPHRQLNQPQHF. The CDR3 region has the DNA TGTGCCAGCACCCCCGTACCCCACCGGCAGCTAAATCAGCCCCAGCATTTT.

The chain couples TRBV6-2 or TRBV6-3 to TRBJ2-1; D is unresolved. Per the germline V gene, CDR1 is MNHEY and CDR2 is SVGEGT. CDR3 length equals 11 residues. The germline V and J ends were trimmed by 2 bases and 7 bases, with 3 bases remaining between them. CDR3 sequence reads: CASSYINEQFF. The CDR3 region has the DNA TGTGCCAGCAGTTACATTAATGAGCAGTTCTTC.

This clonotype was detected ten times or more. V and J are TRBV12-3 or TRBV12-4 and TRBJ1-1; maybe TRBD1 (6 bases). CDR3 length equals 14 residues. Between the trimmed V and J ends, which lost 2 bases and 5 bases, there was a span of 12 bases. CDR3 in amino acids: CASSLSGASTEAFF. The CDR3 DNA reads TGTGCCAGCAGTTTATCGGGGGCTAGTACTGAAGCTTTCTTT.

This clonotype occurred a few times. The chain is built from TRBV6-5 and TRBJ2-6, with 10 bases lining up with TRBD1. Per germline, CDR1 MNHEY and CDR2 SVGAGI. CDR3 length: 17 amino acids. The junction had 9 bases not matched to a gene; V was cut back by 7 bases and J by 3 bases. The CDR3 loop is CASNPGQGLGGANVLTF. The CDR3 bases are TGTGCCAGCAACCCGGGACAGGGGCTTGGTGGGGCCAACGTCCTGACTTTC.

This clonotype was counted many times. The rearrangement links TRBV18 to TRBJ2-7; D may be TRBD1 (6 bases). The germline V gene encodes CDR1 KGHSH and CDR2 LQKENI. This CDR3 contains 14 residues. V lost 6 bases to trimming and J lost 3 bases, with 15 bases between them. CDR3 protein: CASSSDSYYYEQYF. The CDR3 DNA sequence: TGTGCCAGCTCCTCGGACAGCTATTACTACGAGCAGTACTTC.

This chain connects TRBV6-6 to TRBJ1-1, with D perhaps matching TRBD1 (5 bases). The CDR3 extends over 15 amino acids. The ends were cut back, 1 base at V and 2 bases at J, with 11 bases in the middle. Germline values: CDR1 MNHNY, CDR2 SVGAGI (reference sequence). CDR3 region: CASSYWSGTNTEAFF. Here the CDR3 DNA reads TGTGCCAGCAGTTACTGGTCCGGGACCAACACTGAAGCTTTCTTT.

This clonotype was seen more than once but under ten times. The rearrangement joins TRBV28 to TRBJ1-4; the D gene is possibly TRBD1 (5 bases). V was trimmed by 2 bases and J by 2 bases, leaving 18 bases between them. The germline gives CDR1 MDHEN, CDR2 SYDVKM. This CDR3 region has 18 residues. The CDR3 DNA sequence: TGTGCCAGCAGTTTAAGGCATCCGGACACGTTCACTAATGAAAAACTGTTTTTT. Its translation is CASSLRHPDTFTNEKLFF. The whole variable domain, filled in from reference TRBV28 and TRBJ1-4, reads DVKVTQSSRYLVKRTGEKVFLECVQDMDHENMFWYRQDPGLGLRLIYFSYDVKMKEKGDIPEGYSVSREKKERFSLILESASTNQTSMYLCASSLRHPDTFTNEKLFFGSGTQLSVL.